The entry below gives a single TCR beta chain sequence along with its context. The antigen is undetermined. Sequencing used immunoSEQ multiplex PCR; TCRdb keeps in-frame clones, though not all of them. The sample lists 250,000 to 400,000 clones; roughly 90% were seen once. This sample is part of a study of cytomegalovirus exposure and HLA in healthy donors. Study-level points and caveats: Most sequenced TCRs were rare (though some public TCRs occurred in many donors).

Per the germline V gene, CDR1 is WSHSY and CDR2 is SAAADI. This CDR3 comprises 17 residues. The junction had 4 bases not matched to a gene; V was cut back by 0 bases and J by 0 bases. Sequenced: PBMCs. The chain carries TRBV10-2 and TRBJ1-5; 8 bases match TRBD1. The TCR comes from a man in his thirties or forties in good health and CMV-seronegative. The CDR3 sequence is CASSESRTGYSNQPQHF. The CDR3 coding sequence is TGCGCCAGCAGTGAGTCTCGGACAGGGTATAGCAATCAGCCCCAGCATTTT.